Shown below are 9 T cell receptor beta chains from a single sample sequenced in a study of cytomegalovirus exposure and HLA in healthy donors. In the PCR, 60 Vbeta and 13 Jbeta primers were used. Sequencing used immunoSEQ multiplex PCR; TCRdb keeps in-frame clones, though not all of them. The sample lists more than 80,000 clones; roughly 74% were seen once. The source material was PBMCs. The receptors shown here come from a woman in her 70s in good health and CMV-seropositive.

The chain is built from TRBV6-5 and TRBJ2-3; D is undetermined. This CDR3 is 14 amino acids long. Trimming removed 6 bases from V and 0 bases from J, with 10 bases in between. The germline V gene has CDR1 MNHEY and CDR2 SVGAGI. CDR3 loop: CASSPGYSTDTQYF. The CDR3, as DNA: TGTGCCAGCAGCCCAGGCTATAGCACAGATACGCAGTATTTT.

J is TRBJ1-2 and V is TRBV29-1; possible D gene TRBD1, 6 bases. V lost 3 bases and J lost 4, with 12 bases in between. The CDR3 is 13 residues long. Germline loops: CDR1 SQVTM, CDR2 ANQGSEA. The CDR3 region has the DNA TGCAGCGTTGAGGGGGGGGCCAGCTATGGCTACACCTTC. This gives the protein CSVEGGASYGYTF. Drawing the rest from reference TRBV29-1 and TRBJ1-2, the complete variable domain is SAVISQKPSRDICQRGTSLTIQCQVDSQVTMMFWYRQQPGQSLTLIATANQGSEATYESGFVIDKFPISRPNLTFSTLTVSNMSPEDSSIYLCSVEGGASYGYTFGSGTRLTVV.

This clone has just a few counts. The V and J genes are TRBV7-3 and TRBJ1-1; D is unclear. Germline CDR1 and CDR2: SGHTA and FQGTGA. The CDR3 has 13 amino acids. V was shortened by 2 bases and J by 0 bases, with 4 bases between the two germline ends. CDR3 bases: TGTGCCAGCAGCTTATCGGTGAACACTGAAGCTTTCTTT. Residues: CASSLSVNTEAFF.

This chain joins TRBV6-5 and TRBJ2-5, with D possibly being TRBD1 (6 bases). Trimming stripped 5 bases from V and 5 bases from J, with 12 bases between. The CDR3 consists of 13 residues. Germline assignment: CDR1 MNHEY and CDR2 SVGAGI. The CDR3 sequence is CASSTGIPETQYF. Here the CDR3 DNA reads TGTGCCAGCAGTACAGGGATTCCGGAGACCCAGTACTTC.

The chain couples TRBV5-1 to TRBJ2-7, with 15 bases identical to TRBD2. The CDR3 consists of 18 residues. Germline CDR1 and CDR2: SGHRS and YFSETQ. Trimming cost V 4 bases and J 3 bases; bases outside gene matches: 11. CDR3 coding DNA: TGCGCCAGCAGCCCCGGGACTAGCGGGAGGCTTCGCCTCTACGAGCAGTACTTC. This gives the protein CASSPGTSGRLRLYEQYF.

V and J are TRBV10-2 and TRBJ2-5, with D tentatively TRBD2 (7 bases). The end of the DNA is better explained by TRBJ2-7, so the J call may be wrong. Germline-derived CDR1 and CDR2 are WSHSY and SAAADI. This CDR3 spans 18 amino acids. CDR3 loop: CASSKGGVGLLSSYEQYF. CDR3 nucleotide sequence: TGCGCCAGCAGTAAAGGGGGGGTGGGACTACTTAGCTCCTACGAGCAGTACTTC.

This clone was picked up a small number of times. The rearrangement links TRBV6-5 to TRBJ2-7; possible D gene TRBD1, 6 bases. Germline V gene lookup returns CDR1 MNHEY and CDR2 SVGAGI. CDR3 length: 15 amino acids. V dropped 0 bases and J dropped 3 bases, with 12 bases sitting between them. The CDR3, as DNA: TGTGCCAGCAGTTACTCGGGCCAGGGGTACTACGAGCAGTACTTC. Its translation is CASSYSGQGYYEQYF.

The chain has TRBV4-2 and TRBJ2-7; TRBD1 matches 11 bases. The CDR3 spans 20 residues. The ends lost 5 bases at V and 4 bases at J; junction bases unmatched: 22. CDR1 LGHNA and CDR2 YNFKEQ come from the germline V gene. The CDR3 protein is CASSTRGGQGASRIGYEQYF. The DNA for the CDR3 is TGTGCCAGCAGCACAAGGGGCGGACAGGGGGCCTCTAGAATCGGGTACGAGCAGTACTTC.

In nucleotides, the CDR3 is TGCAGCGTTGTTAGCGGGGCAGAGACCCAGTACTTC. Translated: CSVVSGAETQYF. The V call is TRBV29-1, the J call TRBJ2-5; 8 nucleotides match TRBD2. Germline V gene sequence: CDR1 SQVTM, CDR2 ANQGSEA. The CDR3 extends over 12 amino acids. Trimming at V came to 4 bases and at J to 4 bases, leaving 2 bases not matched to a gene.